This T cell receptor (beta chain) was sequenced in a study of regulatory T cells in long-lasting Graves disease. V was pared by 10 bases and J by 8 bases, with 15 bases between. Germline CDR1 is MNHNS and CDR2 is SASEGT. The CDR3 is 12 residues long. This clonotype was detected only once. The antigen is not known. Time point described: newly diagnosed GD, antithyroid drugs for less than 3 months. Construction of the TCR library relied on RNA isolated from PBMCs. Patients were enrolled at an endocrinology department in Xi'an, China. The TCR beta library used iRepertoire HTBI primers with Arm-PCR amplification of CDR3. TCRdb re-analysed the multiplex PCR reads in MiXCR, keeping a single row per CDR3 protein. The sample consists of approximately 300,000 distinct CDR3 sequences, 15% to 20% of them appearing once. The study, taken as a whole, reports: Researchers examined only peripheral blood and not thyroid tissue. Public clonotype sharing was higher in persistent than newly diagnosed patients.

The clonotype originates from a female donor with Graves disease. The sample here was peripheral blood mononuclear cells (PBMCs), taken at new diagnosis, from a patient treated with antithyroid drugs. The chain combines TRBV6-1 with TRBJ2-1; a weak D match, TRBD1 (6 bases). CDR3 bases: TGTGCCACCTCGGCAGGGGCGGATGAGCAGTTCTTC. Amino acids: CATSAGADEQFF.